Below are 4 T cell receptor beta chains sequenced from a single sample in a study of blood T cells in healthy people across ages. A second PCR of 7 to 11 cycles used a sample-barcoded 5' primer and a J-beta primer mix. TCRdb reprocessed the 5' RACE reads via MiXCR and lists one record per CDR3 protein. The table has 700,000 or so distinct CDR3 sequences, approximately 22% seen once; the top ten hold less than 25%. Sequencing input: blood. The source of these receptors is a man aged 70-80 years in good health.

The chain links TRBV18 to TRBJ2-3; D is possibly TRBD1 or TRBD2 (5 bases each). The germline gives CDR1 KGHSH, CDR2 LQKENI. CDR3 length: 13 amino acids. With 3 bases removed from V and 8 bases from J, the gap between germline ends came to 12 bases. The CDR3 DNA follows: TGTGCCAGCTCACCGATGGGGGACGGTACGCAGTATTTT. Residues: CASSPMGDGTQYF.

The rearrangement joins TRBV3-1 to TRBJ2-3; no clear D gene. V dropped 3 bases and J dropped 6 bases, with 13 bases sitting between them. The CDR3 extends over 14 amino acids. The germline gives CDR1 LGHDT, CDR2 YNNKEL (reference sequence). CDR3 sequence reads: CASSQVATSDTQYF. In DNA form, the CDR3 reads TGTGCCAGCAGCCAGGTGGCAACCTCGGATACGCAGTATTTT.

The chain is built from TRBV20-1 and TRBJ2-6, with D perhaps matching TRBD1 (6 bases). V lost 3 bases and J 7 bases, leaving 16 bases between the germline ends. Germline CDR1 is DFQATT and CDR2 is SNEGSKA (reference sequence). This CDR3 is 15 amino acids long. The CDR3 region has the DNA TGCAGTGCTAGCAACAGGGCCAGGAGCGCCAACGTCCTGACTTTC. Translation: CSASNRARSANVLTF.

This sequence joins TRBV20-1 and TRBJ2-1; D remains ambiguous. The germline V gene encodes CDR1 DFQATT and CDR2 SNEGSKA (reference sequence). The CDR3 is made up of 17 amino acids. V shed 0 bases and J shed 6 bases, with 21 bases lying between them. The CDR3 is CSARDRGFQIKRNEQFF. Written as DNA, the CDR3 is TGCAGTGCTAGAGATCGAGGCTTCCAGATCAAACGCAATGAGCAGTTCTTC.